These 2 T cell receptor beta chains were sequenced from one sample in a study of T cells in Graves' hyperthyroidism and ophthalmopathy (dated by TCRdb to the late 2010s). Receptors were amplified or captured by multiplex PCR. The instrument was an Illumina HiSeq 2000. The TCR beta CDR3 regions were amplified from RNA transcripts. A first-round RT-PCR of the TCR CDR3 used the HTBI primer set with the Qiagen OneStep RT-PCR kit. The public reads were run again by TCRdb, first through fastp at Q25 and then through MiXCR, and only productive beta chains were kept. Merged by CDR3 protein, the rows form single entries marked with the most common genes and DNA. A total of over 700,000 distinct CDR3 sequences appear in this sample, under 45% of them only once. The ten largest account for around 30% of the sample. Sequencing was performed on blood. Every receptor here comes from a woman aged 35 to 49 with Graves' hyperthyroidism.

The chain combines TRBV10-2 with TRBJ1-1, with 8 bases identical to TRBD1. J lost 0 bases, V lost 6 bases, and 9 bases had no gene match. CDR1 is WSHSY and CDR2 is SAAADI in the germline V gene. The CDR3 contains 16 residues. The CDR3 here is CASRGGQGPLNTEAFF. The CDR3 nucleotides read TGCGCCAGCAGAGGAGGACAGGGTCCTTTGAACACTGAAGCTTTCTTT.

This clonotype occurred a few times. The chain couples TRBV11-2 to TRBJ1-3, with a possible D match to TRBD1 (6 bases). The CDR3 has 15 amino acids. Per the germline V gene, CDR1 is SGHAT and CDR2 is FQNNGV. Trimming pared 5 bases from V and 0 bases from J, leaving 11 bases between. The CDR3: CASSPGHSSGNTIYF. The DNA for the CDR3 is TGTGCCAGCAGCCCGGGACATAGCTCTGGAAACACCATATATTTT. Full variable domain (missing parts from reference TRBV11-2 and TRBJ1-3): EAGVAQSPRYKIIEKRQSVAFWCNPISGHATLYWYQQILGQGPKLLIQFQNNGVVDDSQLPKDRFSAERLKGVDSTLKIQPAKLEDSAVYLCASSPGHSSGNTIYFGEGSWLTVV.